Below are 27 T cell receptor beta chains sequenced from a single sample in a study of T cells in localized non-small cell lung cancer. The protocol was immunoSEQ multiplex PCR, while the TCRdb copy is restricted to in-frame clones and leaves out a portion. The table includes about 30,000 clones, nearly 90% detected once. Here the sequenced sample was peripheral blood, taken before any cancer treatment. The source is a woman aged 40-69 years with stage I lung adenocarcinoma.

CDR3 sequence: CASSGSGAYEQYF. CDR3 in DNA: TGCGCCAGCAGCGGCTCTGGAGCCTACGAGCAGTACTTC. The chain recombines TRBV5-1 with TRBJ2-7; no clear D. This CDR3 contains 13 residues. Germline V gene lookup returns CDR1 SGHRS and CDR2 YFSETQ. Between the trimmed V and J ends, which lost 4 bases and 2 bases, there was a span of 10 bases. Variable domain in full (rest from reference TRBV5-1 and TRBJ2-7): KAGVTQTPRYLIKTRGQQVTLSCSPISGHRSVSWYQQTPGQGLQFLFEYFSETQRNKGNFPGRFSGRQFSNSRSEMNVSTLELGDSALYLCASSGSGAYEQYFGPGTRLTVT.

This clone was seen only once. This chain connects TRBV30 to TRBJ2-1, with D perhaps TRBD1 or TRBD2 (6 bases each). Trimming shortened V by 1 base and J by 4 bases, and 11 bases separated the two germline ends. This CDR3 comprises 14 residues. Germline CDR1 is GTSNPN and CDR2 is SVGIG (reference sequence). In DNA, the CDR3 is TGTGCCTGGAGTGGGGGGGCCCTATACAATGAGCAGTTCTTC. Its translation: CAWSGGALYNEQFF. Supplemented by reference TRBV30 and TRBJ2-1, the full variable domain reads SQTIHQWPATLVQPVGSPLSLECTVEGTSNPNLYWYRQAAGRGLQLLFYSVGIGQISSEVPQNLSASRPQDRQFILSSKKLLLSDSGFYLCAWSGGALYNEQFFGPGTRLTVL.

The chain joins TRBV27 to TRBJ2-5; 13 bases are shared with TRBD2. The CDR3 covers 18 residues. CDR1 is MNHEY, CDR2 SMNVEV, per germline (reference sequence). Trimming at V came to 4 bases and at J to 5 bases, leaving 13 bases not matched to a gene. The CDR3 DNA reads TGTGCCAGCAGTTCCCCCGGGACTAGCGGGAAGAGGGTGGAGACCCAGTACTTC. As protein: CASSSPGTSGKRVETQYF.

The J gene is TRBJ2-1, the V gene TRBV7-8, with D perhaps matching TRBD2 (6 bases). The length of the CDR3 is 12 residues. The V end was cut by 5 bases, the J end by 12 bases, with 14 bases between. CDR1 and CDR2 from the germline V gene are SGHVS and FQNEAQ. The CDR3 nucleotides are TGTGCCAGCAGCCCGGTGGGAGGAAGGCAGTTCTTC. It encodes CASSPVGGRQFF.

V and J are TRBV27 and TRBJ2-1; 10 nucleotides line up with TRBD1. The germline gives CDR1 MNHEY, CDR2 SMNVEV (reference sequence). This CDR3 has 16 amino acids. Losses at the gene ends were 5 bases for V and 0 bases for J; bases not matched to a gene: 4. The CDR3 protein is CASSEGTGVSYNEQFF. CDR3 sequence (DNA): TGTGCCAGCAGTGAGGGGACAGGGGTCTCCTACAATGAGCAGTTCTTC.

J is TRBJ2-7 and V is TRBV28; the match to TRBD2 covers 8 bases. The CDR3 covers 17 residues. Per the germline V gene, CDR1 is MDHEN and CDR2 is SYDVKM. Trimming removed 5 bases from V and 0 bases from J; junction bases left unmatched: 12. DNA for the CDR3: TGTGCCAGCAGTCCCTCGGTGGGTAGCGGGACCTCCTACGAGCAGTACTTC. This gives the protein CASSPSVGSGTSYEQYF. The whole variable domain, remainder taken from reference TRBV28 and TRBJ2-7, is DVKVTQSSRYLVKRTGEKVFLECVQDMDHENMFWYRQDPGLGLRLIYFSYDVKMKEKGDIPEGYSVSREKKERFSLILESASTNQTSMYLCASSPSVGSGTSYEQYFGPGTRLTVT.

The chain couples TRBV28 to TRBJ1-5; 8 nucleotides match TRBD1. This CDR3 contains 16 residues. Germline-derived CDR1 and CDR2 are MDHEN and SYDVKM. The trim removed 6 bases at V and 4 bases at J, leaving 11 bases unmatched. The CDR3 loop reads CASSSGTTGGNQPQHF. CDR3 nucleotide sequence: TGTGCCAGCAGCTCGGGGACAACAGGGGGGAATCAGCCCCAGCATTTT.

The CDR3 coding sequence is TGTGCCAGTAGTATAGATGTAGACAATGAGCAGTTCTTC. Translating gives CASSIDVDNEQFF. The rearrangement joins TRBV19 to TRBJ2-1, with unresolved D. CDR1 is LNHDA and CDR2 is SQIVND in the germline V gene (reference sequence). V lost 0 bases, J lost 5 bases, and 5 bases lay in between. The CDR3 has 13 amino acids.

The V and J genes are TRBV7-9 and TRBJ2-5, with 9 bases fitting TRBD1. Per the germline V gene, CDR1 is SEHNR and CDR2 is FQNEAQ (reference sequence). CDR3 length: 15 amino acids. V shed 5 bases, J shed 5 bases, and the junction held 9 bases outside the gene matches. For the CDR3, the DNA is TGTGCCAGCAGCCGACAGGGGGGGCGGCTGGAGACCCAGTACTTC. It is translated as CASSRQGGRLETQYF.

This sequence joins TRBV28 and TRBJ1-4; TRBD1 matches at 9 bases. The CDR3 runs to 15 residues. Trimming took 4 bases from V and 7 from J; bases not matched to a gene: 7. Germline lookup yields CDR1 MDHEN and CDR2 SYDVKM. CDR3 in DNA: TGTGCCAGCAGTTCAACAGGGGGCGGAAGTGAAAAACTGTTTTTT. This gives the protein CASSSTGGGSEKLFF.

The chain has TRBV18 and TRBJ1-1; 7 positions match TRBD1. CDR1 and CDR2 (germline): KGHSH, LQKENI. J gave up 1 base and V 8 bases, and 1 base lay outside the gene matches. The CDR3 has 12 residues. In DNA, the CDR3 is TGTGCCAGCCGACAGGGGAACACTGAAGCTTTCTTT. Amino acid sequence: CASRQGNTEAFF.

The gene calls are TRBV9 and TRBJ2-2, with D possibly TRBD2 on 5 matching bases. There are 14 residues in the CDR3. Deletions cut 7 bases from V and 3 bases from J, with 13 bases between. Germline values: CDR1 SGDLS, CDR2 YYNGEE. CDR3: CASSEGGDTGELFF. The CDR3 DNA reads as TGTGCCAGCTCAGAGGGTGGAGACACCGGGGAGCTGTTTTTT.

The rearrangement uses TRBV28 and TRBJ2-7; TRBD2 aligns across 8 bases. J gave up 0 bases and V 5 bases, and 15 bases lay outside the gene matches. Germline CDR1 MDHEN, CDR2 SYDVKM. The length of the CDR3 is 18 residues. The CDR3 coding sequence is TGTGCCAGCAGTCCCCCATTCCCGACTAGCGCCAGCTCCTACGAGCAGTACTTC. Translated: CASSPPFPTSASSYEQYF.

The rearrangement joins TRBV5-1 to TRBJ1-3; D is possibly TRBD1 (5 bases). CDR3 length: 15 residues. Per the germline V gene, CDR1 is SGHRS and CDR2 is YFSETQ. The V end was cut by 2 bases, the J end by 0 bases, with 9 bases between. The CDR3 sequence is CASSFDSYSGNTIYF. The CDR3 DNA sequence: TGCGCCAGCAGCTTTGACAGCTACTCTGGAAACACCATATATTTT.

The chain combines TRBV6-4 with TRBJ2-6; D call uncertain. Trimming pared 3 bases from V and 0 bases from J, leaving 6 bases between. The length of the CDR3 is 15 residues. Germline lookup yields CDR1 MRHNA and CDR2 SNTAGT. The CDR3 loop reads CASSEVGSGANVLTF. The CDR3 region has the DNA TGTGCCAGCAGTGAGGTGGGCTCTGGGGCCAACGTCCTGACTTTC.

The rearrangement links TRBV4-2 to TRBJ2-7; D remains ambiguous. Germline V gives CDR1 LGHNA, CDR2 YNFKEQ. The V gene lost 0 bases and the J gene lost 2 bases, with 17 bases spanning the gap. This CDR3 is 17 amino acids long. In DNA, the CDR3 is TGTGCCAGCAGCCAAGAGACTCATAGGACCTTTCCCTACGAGCAGTACTTC. Protein product: CASSQETHRTFPYEQYF.

The rearrangement joins TRBV9 to TRBJ2-7; no reliable D call. Per the germline V gene, CDR1 is SGDLS and CDR2 is YYNGEE. The V and J ends lost 2 bases and 2 bases respectively, with 14 bases between them. The CDR3 totals 15 residues. The CDR3 protein is CASSVHPAQTYEQYF. The CDR3 DNA sequence: TGTGCCAGCAGCGTTCATCCAGCCCAAACCTACGAGCAGTACTTC.

This clone was counted once. The chain links TRBV6-5 to TRBJ1-4, with 7 bases lining up with TRBD1. Germline V gene data show CDR1 as MNHEY and CDR2 as SVGAGI. CDR3 length equals 15 residues. V shed 4 bases and J 5 bases; nucleotides not matched to a gene: 7. The CDR3 here is CASSLNRGGNEKLFF. As DNA, the CDR3 is TGTGCCAGCAGTTTAAACAGGGGAGGGAATGAAAAACTGTTTTTT.

This clone was picked up one time. The chain has TRBV11-2 and TRBJ1-1; no firm D call. Germline CDR1 and CDR2: SGHAT and FQNNGV. The CDR3 is 11 residues long. V shed 4 bases and J shed 5 bases, with 5 bases lying between them. CDR3 in amino acids: CASSYGTEAFF. Here the CDR3 DNA reads TGTGCCAGCAGCTACGGTACTGAAGCTTTCTTT.

This chain links TRBV7-3 with TRBJ2-5; TRBD2 agrees at 12 bases. This CDR3 is 18 amino acids long. CDR1 is SGHTA and CDR2 is FQGTGA in the germline V gene. The junction had 10 bases not matched to a gene; V was cut back by 0 bases and J by 5 bases. The CDR3, as DNA: TGTGCCAGCAGCTTAACAAGTCTAGCGGGAGGGCCCGGGGAGACCCAGTACTTC. This translates into CASSLTSLAGGPGETQYF.

This chain links TRBV7-3 with TRBJ1-1; the D is unclear. There are 13 residues in the CDR3. V was pared by 5 bases and J by 0 bases, with 7 bases between. Germline CDR1 is SGHTA and CDR2 is FQGTGA. This CDR3 reads CASSRQMNTEAFF. The CDR3 region has the DNA TGTGCCAGCAGCAGGCAGATGAACACTGAAGCTTTCTTT.

The gene calls are TRBV2 and TRBJ1-2; D gene uncertain. The ends were cut back, 4 bases at V and 1 base at J, with 7 bases in the middle. Looked up from germline, CDR1 is SNHLY and CDR2 is FYNNEI. The CDR3 covers 13 residues. As DNA, the CDR3 is TGTGCCAGCAGTGTGGATAGTAACTATGGCTACACCTTC. Residues: CASSVDSNYGYTF.

This sequence joins TRBV28 and TRBJ2-7, with 10 nucleotides matching TRBD2. CDR3 length equals 14 residues. Germline V lookup: CDR1 MDHEN, CDR2 SYDVKM. Losses at the gene ends were 2 bases for V and 5 bases for J; bases not matched to a gene: 3. CDR3 amino acids: CASSLSLAGDEQYF. The CDR3 DNA follows: TGTGCCAGCAGTTTAAGTCTAGCGGGGGACGAGCAGTACTTC. Full variable domain (missing parts from reference TRBV28 and TRBJ2-7): DVKVTQSSRYLVKRTGEKVFLECVQDMDHENMFWYRQDPGLGLRLIYFSYDVKMKEKGDIPEGYSVSREKKERFSLILESASTNQTSMYLCASSLSLAGDEQYFGPGTRLTVT.

V and J are TRBV19 and TRBJ1-2; D might be TRBD1 (6 bases). V gave up 6 bases and J gave up 0 bases, with 14 bases separating them. Germline CDR1 reads LNHDA; CDR2 reads SQIVND (reference sequence). The CDR3 consists of 15 residues. CDR3 in DNA: TGTGCCAGTAGGCGACAGGACCTAGCTAACTATGGCTACACCTTC. This sequence encodes CASRRQDLANYGYTF.

The chain has TRBV28 and TRBJ2-3, with 9 bases matching TRBD1. V dropped 6 bases and J dropped 6; count of bases not matched to a gene: 10. Germline CDR1 MDHEN, CDR2 SYDVKM. The CDR3 spans 15 residues. The chain's CDR3 is CASSPPGQGSDTQYF. As DNA, the CDR3 is TGTGCCAGCAGCCCACCGGGACAGGGATCCGATACGCAGTATTTT.

The chain recombines TRBV7-8 with TRBJ2-1, with 12 bases matching TRBD1. The CDR3 is 15 amino acids. Germline V gives CDR1 SGHVS, CDR2 FQNEAQ. V lost 4 bases to trimming and J lost 9 bases; unmatched junction nucleotides: 7. The CDR3 DNA reads as TGTGCCAGCAGCTCGGGGGACAGGGGGCGGACTGAGCAGTTCTTC. It encodes CASSSGDRGRTEQFF.

The chain links TRBV28 to TRBJ2-7; D tentatively reads TRBD1 or TRBD2 (5 bases each). Germline V gives CDR1 MDHEN, CDR2 SYDVKM. Trimming cost V 5 bases and J 5 bases, with 19 bases left between them. The CDR3 consists of 15 residues. The CDR3, as DNA: TGTGCCAGCAGTCGCCCCGTTGTGGGGACCCACGAGCAGTACTTC. Translation gives CASSRPVVGTHEQYF.